This TCR beta chain comes out of a study of T cells in Graves' hyperthyroidism and ophthalmopathy. Overall study context: Peripheral blood was taken when the disease was first diagnosed, before any treatment began.

Approximately 10 ml of fresh peripheral blood supplied the PBMCs. Findings of the study overall: Ophthalmopathy was separated from stable hyperthyroidism by a 13 V-J model.

On this clonotype itself: The antigen remains undetermined.

Amplification yielded TCR beta CDR3 regions, with RNA transcripts as the source. First-round RT-PCR with HTBI primers amplified the TCR CDR3 region. Via MiXCR, TCRdb re-called the multiplex PCR reads, giving one row per CDR3 protein. The sample yields approximately 260,000 distinct CDR3 sequences, 13% to 15% seen once. Per the germline V gene, CDR1 is SGHVS and CDR2 is FQNEAQ. There are 15 residues in the CDR3. The V gene lost 0 bases and the J gene lost 0 bases, with 6 bases spanning the gap. The sequencing sample was made of blood. This sequence joins TRBV7-8 and TRBJ2-1; TRBD1 might be the D (5 bases). The sequence came from a woman aged 45-65 years with Graves' hyperthyroidism that later progressed to Graves' ophthalmopathy. The CDR3 DNA sequence: TGTGCCAGCAGCTTAGCCAGGGACTCCTACAATGAGCAGTTCTTC. It yields the protein CASSLARDSYNEQFF.